The 12 T cell receptor beta chains listed next were all sequenced from one sample in a study of T-cell memory formation after mild COVID-19. In TCRdb, the 5' RACE reads were re-called with MiXCR into one record per CDR3 protein. Of roughly 560,000 distinct CDR3 sequences in the sample, about a fifth are singletons; the top ten hold approximately 13%. The sample comprised PBMCs or a T cell subset sorted from them (not recorded which). The receptors here all came from an adult woman who had mild COVID-19 (a few samples of this study predate the infection). Cell type and time point are not known.

V is TRBV6-5 and J is TRBJ1-2, with 7 nucleotides matching TRBD1. Germline-derived CDR1 and CDR2 are MNHEY and SVGAGI. The V segment lost 6 bases and the J segment 6 bases; nucleotides outside the gene matches: 7. The CDR3 totals 13 residues. The CDR3 spells CASSGTALNGYTF. The CDR3 DNA follows: TGTGCCAGCAGCGGGACAGCCCTTAATGGCTACACCTTC.

This clonotype was seen repeatedly, ten times or more. This chain connects TRBV20-1 to TRBJ2-3; 9 bases line up with TRBD1. V dropped 0 bases and J dropped 4; count of bases not matched to a gene: 8. This CDR3 region has 16 residues. Germline loops: CDR1 DFQATT, CDR2 SNEGSKA (reference sequence). The chain's CDR3 is CSARDARDRASDTQYF. The CDR3 DNA reads TGCAGTGCTAGAGATGCCCGGGACAGGGCTTCAGATACGCAGTATTTT.

The chain uses TRBV19 and TRBJ2-2; TRBD2 might be the D (5 bases). Germline loops: CDR1 LNHDA, CDR2 SQIVND (reference sequence). The V end lost 7 bases, the J end lost 0 bases, and 12 bases lay between the germline ends. There are 15 residues in the CDR3. The CDR3 nucleotides read TGTGCCAGTAAGAAGAGGGAGACGAACACCGGGGAGCTGTTTTTT. Translated, it gives CASKKRETNTGELFF.

This clonotype has only a few counts. This sequence joins TRBV12-3 or TRBV12-4 and TRBJ2-7; the D is unclear. The V end was cut by 5 bases, the J end by 5 bases, with 16 bases between. The CDR3 totals 14 residues. Here the CDR3 reads CASSPGPRYNEQYF. CDR3 nucleotide sequence: TGTGCCAGCAGTCCCGGGCCGCGGTACAACGAGCAGTACTTC.

The chain uses TRBV5-1 and TRBJ2-3; the D gene is possibly TRBD2 (5 bases). This CDR3 contains 15 residues. V lost 4 bases and J lost 4, with 16 bases in between. Germline V gene data show CDR1 as SGHRS and CDR2 as YFSETQ. CDR3 loop: CASSPEVGFPDTQYF. CDR3 DNA: TGCGCCAGCAGCCCGGAGGTAGGGTTCCCAGATACGCAGTATTTT.

This clonotype was detected many times. This chain joins TRBV7-8 and TRBJ2-7, with 9 bases matching TRBD1. The ends lost 4 bases at V and 3 bases at J; junction bases unmatched: 10. CDR1 is SGHVS and CDR2 is FQNEAQ in the germline V gene. This CDR3 is built from 16 residues. DNA for the CDR3: TGTGCCAGCAGCTATTCCGGGACAGGGCCCCACTACGAGCAGTACTTC. Its protein product is CASSYSGTGPHYEQYF. The full variable domain, rest sourced from reference TRBV7-8 and TRBJ2-7, is GAGVSQSPRYKVAKRGQDVALRCDPISGHVSLFWYQQALGQGPEFLTYFQNEAQLDKSGLPSDRFFAERPEGSVSTLKIQRTQQEDSAVYLCASSYSGTGPHYEQYFGPGTRLTVT.

This sequence joins TRBV12-3 or TRBV12-4 and TRBJ2-5, with unresolved D. V lost 6 bases and J lost 5, with 13 bases in between. This CDR3 spans 13 amino acids. DNA for the CDR3: TGTGCCAGCAGCCATGAAACGTCGGAGACCCAGTACTTC. Translating it yields CASSHETSETQYF.

V and J are TRBV6-6 and TRBJ2-5; possible D gene TRBD1, 6 bases. CDR3 length: 16 residues. Germline loops: CDR1 MNHNY, CDR2 SVGAGI (reference sequence). V lost 4 bases to trimming and J lost 3 bases, with 18 bases between them. The CDR3 nucleotides are TGTGCCAGCAGTTCTTGGGGTCGTAGGGGGAAAGAGACCCAGTACTTC. Residues: CASSSWGRRGKETQYF.

This clonotype has just a few counts. The gene calls are TRBV4-3 and TRBJ2-3; 9 nucleotides line up with TRBD2. The V and J ends lost 4 bases and 5 bases, in that order; junction bases with no gene match: 10. The CDR3 is 16 residues long. Germline V CDR1 and CDR2: LGHNA, YSLEER. The CDR3 loop reads CASSPIAGDTGDTQYF. In nucleotides, the CDR3 is TGCGCCAGCAGCCCTATAGCGGGAGACACCGGAGATACGCAGTATTTT.

There are a few counts of this clonotype. The CDR3 DNA reads as TGCGCCAGCAGCTTTGGACAGGGCAGCGAGCAGTACTTC. Its translation: CASSFGQGSEQYF. V usage is TRBV5-1 and J usage is TRBJ2-7, with 8 bases identical to TRBD1. The CDR3 totals 13 residues. The J segment lost 6 bases and the V segment lost 2 bases, leaving 4 bases of the junction unmatched. Germline assignment: CDR1 SGHRS and CDR2 YFSETQ.

This chain connects TRBV9 to TRBJ2-1, with 8 bases matching TRBD2. Germline V gene sequence: CDR1 SGDLS, CDR2 YYNGEE. This CDR3 region has 16 residues. V lost 7 bases, J lost 2 bases, and 11 bases stayed unmatched. The CDR3 DNA follows: TGTGCCAGCCAACCGGGAGTAGCGGGACCCTACAATGAGCAGTTCTTC. Its translation is CASQPGVAGPYNEQFF.

A few counts support this clonotype. The genes are TRBV7-7 and TRBJ2-3; possibly TRBD2 for D (6 bases). CDR3 length: 16 amino acids. Germline lookup yields CDR1 SSHAT and CDR2 FNYEAQ (reference sequence). Between the trimmed V and J ends, which lost 6 bases and 4 bases, there was a span of 20 bases. CDR3 sequence reads: CASSLFTGGGSDTQYF. The CDR3 DNA is TGTGCCAGCAGTTTATTTACCGGGGGAGGTTCAGATACGCAGTATTTT.